The source of this T cell receptor beta chain is a study of T cells after yellow fever vaccination. Whole-study results and caveats: Clones from primary vaccination mostly reappeared after the booster (around 96% CD4, just over 85% CD8).

TCRdb ran MiXCR on the 5' RACE reads and lists one entry per CDR3 protein. The sample lists some 350,000 distinct CDR3 sequences, around 10% occurring once. Notes on this clonotype: The antigen is undetermined.

The TCR sequence derives from a man younger than 35 who received the YFV17D yellow fever vaccine. The source material was PBMCs, sampled on the day of the first yellow fever vaccination.

The CDR3 reads CASSNSWDTSPLHF. The CDR3, as DNA: TGTGCCAGCAGCAACTCCTGGGACACTTCACCCCTCCACTTT. The chain recombines TRBV5-5 with TRBJ1-6; perhaps TRBD1 as D (6 bases). Per germline, CDR1 SGHKS and CDR2 YYEKEE (reference sequence). Trimming took off 4 bases at V and 9 bases at J, with 14 bases between the two ends. The length of the CDR3 is 14 residues.